Listed here is a single T cell receptor (beta chain). Other DNA variants within this sample encode the same CDR3. This CDR3 region has 15 residues. Germline V gives CDR1 SEHNR, CDR2 FQNEAQ (reference sequence). V lost 3 bases, J lost 5 bases, and 4 bases stayed unmatched. The data were obtained in a study of blood T cell repertoires in COVID-19. Some clones are missing from TCRdb's copy, which holds only in-frame ones; the method was immunoSEQ multiplex PCR. The data show under 200,000 clones, roughly 90% seen once. The sequencing sample was made of peripheral blood. This TCR was recovered from a man between 18 and 35 years old with COVID-19, enrolled during active disease. The J gene is TRBJ2-2, the V gene TRBV7-9; 9 bases match TRBD1. CDR3: CASSLGTGRTGELFF. Written as DNA, the CDR3 is TGTGCCAGCAGCTTGGGGACAGGGAGAACCGGGGAGCTGTTTTTT.